Below, 3 T cell receptor beta chains from the same sample are listed, as sequenced in a study of T cells expressing NK-cell markers. TCRdb reworked the 5' RACE reads into one entry per CDR3 protein, no DNA. The listing contains roughly 350,000 distinct CDR3 sequences. Source material: blood T cells: a sorted CD56 or NKG2C T cell subset, CD4+ or CD8+ T cells, or bulk PBMC T cells (not recorded which). These receptors were taken from a man aged 18-75 years in good health.

The chain employs TRBV5-5 and TRBJ2-5. CDR3 length: 14 residues. Germline assignment: CDR1 SGHKS and CDR2 YYEKEE (reference sequence). The CDR3 loop reads CASSLSGPKETQYF.

The rearrangement joins TRBV6-1 to TRBJ2-1; TCRdb names TRBD2, which stays unverified in the absence of DNA. This CDR3 region has 15 residues. The germline V gene has CDR1 MNHNS and CDR2 SASEGT. CDR3 region: CASKRGLAGLNEQFF.

This chain joins TRBV6-1 and TRBJ1-5. CDR3 size: 14 residues. Germline-derived CDR1 and CDR2 are MNHNS and SASEGT. The CDR3 sequence is CASRSLRNNQPQHF.